This TCR beta chain was recorded in a study of blood T cell repertoires in COVID-19 (dated by TCRdb to the early 2020s). For context, the study as a whole: Samples from collaborators originated in the United States, Italy and Spain and spanned both the acute and convalescent phases of COVID-19. The material from the prospective study consisted of cDNA or gDNA derived from T cells, B-cell-depleted T cells, or PBMCs. Deeply sampled blood TCRbeta repertoires from subjects exposed to, actively infected with, or recovered from COVID-19 were included in the dataset. A freely available public database, intended as a resource for researchers studying the immune response to SARS-CoV-2, is where the repertoires were released. The samples were drawn from two sources: the first 160 participants of the ongoing ImmuneRACE study, and 1,000 to 1,500 subjects contributed by 6 global collaborators. Nearly every sample came with metadata listing a de-identified subject ID, COVID-19 status, age in years and sex. Where HLA class I and class II types were available, the types were taken from metadata supplied by the sample provider, not from assay-based typing.

At one collaborating source in Seattle, patients were enrolled during active infection and were followed longitudinally through the course of disease. Each collaborating institution followed its own protocols to collect whole blood in K2EDTA tubes. Collaborator samples were shipped for TCRbeta analysis as frozen whole blood, isolated PBMCs, or DNA extracted from either sample type. Overall results and qualifications from the work: Clinical and demographic metadata were provided uncurated, with the amount varying by source and participant.

On this clone: Its specific antigen is unknown. There are no base qualities to consult, and no much larger clone falls within one base.

The cysteine opens and the phenylalanine closes a CDR3 of 12 amino acids. Only the CDR3 portion is preserved as DNA: 36 bases, with reading frame beginning at the first base. Trimming at the junction amounts to 11 bases on V and 7 bases on J, and the germline ends lie 15 bases apart. CDR1 and CDR2 are drawn from the germline V gene: SNHLY, FYNNEI. TCRbeta CDR3 regions were amplified from genomic DNA using the immunoSEQ Assay, a bias-controlled multiplex PCR. For the original study's pipeline: Within the assay, amplification of reference gene primers was used to estimate how many nucleated cells each sample contained. To quantify the absolute abundance of each unique TCRbeta CDR3 rearrangement, sequence reads were collapsed and filtered. For each sample, productive Simpson clonality was calculated as the square root of Simpson's diversity index across productive rearrangements. TCRdb obtained this table from immuneACCESS and retained in-frame rearrangements with V and J assigned. These tables miss some clones; where compared with another copy, unresolved V genes account for less than half of the shortfall, and the remainder is unexplained. Clone size and the V and J calls come from that table; the DNA yielded D and trimming. A total of approximately 290,000 clones appear in this sample, around 82% of them only once. About 0.9% of the sample is held by the ten biggest clonotypes.

This sequence uses TRBV2 and TRBJ1-5, with a weak D call of TRBD1 (5 bases match). The receptor was isolated from a human donor with COVID-19, enrolled during active disease. The donor label of this sample is uncertain. The sample taken for sequencing was peripheral blood. The nucleotide sequence is given as TGTGCCTCCCAAAGGGGTAACCAGCCCCAGCATTTT. Translated, this is CASQRGNQPQHF.